Following are 20 T cell receptor beta chains from one sample sequenced in a study of blood T cell repertoires in COVID-19. Using immunoSEQ multiplex PCR, the repertoire was profiled, and TCRdb retains in-frame clones only, with some absent. The sample includes 150,000 to 200,000 clones, roughly 84% of them seen just once. What was sequenced was peripheral blood. These TCRs come from a woman in her 70s with COVID-19, enrolled during active disease.

This chain connects TRBV7-3 to TRBJ2-2; no firm D call. Germline CDR1 is SGHTA and CDR2 is FQGTGA. Between the trimmed V and J ends, which lost 5 bases and 7 bases, there was a span of 11 bases. This CDR3 is 13 amino acids long. CDR3 DNA: TGTGCCAGCAGCAACCCTTCGAGCGGGGAGCTGTTTTTT. This sequence encodes CASSNPSSGELFF. Full variable domain (outside the CDR3, taken from reference TRBV7-3 and TRBJ2-2): GAGVSQTPSNKVTEKGKYVELRCDPISGHTALYWYRQSLGQGPEFLIYFQGTGAADDSGLPNDRFFAVRPEGSVSTLKIQRTERGDSAVYLCASSNPSSGELFFGEGSRLTVL.

The rearrangement uses TRBV9 and TRBJ1-2; 11 nucleotides align to TRBD1. J gave up 7 bases and V 3 bases, and 5 bases lay outside the gene matches. Germline values: CDR1 SGDLS, CDR2 YYNGEE. The CDR3 sequence is 14 residues long. The CDR3 here is CASSGDRGMSGYTF. The CDR3 DNA sequence: TGTGCCAGCAGCGGGGACAGGGGGATGAGTGGCTACACCTTC.

This clone was counted between two and nine times. V and J are TRBV9 and TRBJ2-3, with D possibly TRBD2 on 5 matching bases. The CDR3 has 20 amino acids. The ends were cut back, 4 bases at V and 2 bases at J, with 29 bases in the middle. Germline V CDR1 and CDR2: SGDLS, YYNGEE. CDR3: CASSPRGQVLHSWNTDTQYF. The CDR3 bases are TGTGCCAGCAGCCCTAGAGGGCAGGTCCTCCATTCATGGAACACAGATACGCAGTATTTT. Full variable domain (rest looked up from reference TRBV9 and TRBJ2-3): DSGVTQTPKHLITATGQRVTLRCSPRSGDLSVYWYQQSLDQGLQFLIQYYNGEERAKGNILERFSAQQFPDLHSELNLSSLELGDSALYFCASSPRGQVLHSWNTDTQYFGPGTRLTVL.

The chain uses TRBV5-1 and TRBJ2-3; D perhaps matches TRBD2 (6 bases). Trimming cost V 4 bases and J 5 bases, with 11 bases left between them. The CDR3 loop spans 13 amino acids. Germline V gene lookup returns CDR1 SGHRS and CDR2 YFSETQ. In DNA, the CDR3 is TGCGCCAGCAGCCCGGAGGGGCTAGATACGCAGTATTTT. This gives the protein CASSPEGLDTQYF. Using reference TRBV5-1 and TRBJ2-3 for the parts outside the CDR3, the full variable domain is KAGVTQTPRYLIKTRGQQVTLSCSPISGHRSVSWYQQTPGQGLQFLFEYFSETQRNKGNFPGRFSGRQFSNSRSEMNVSTLELGDSALYLCASSPEGLDTQYFGPGTRLTVL.

The rearrangement joins TRBV14 to TRBJ2-1; D might be TRBD2 (7 bases). The V end lost 4 bases, the J end lost 8 bases, and 21 bases lay between the germline ends. This CDR3 is 16 amino acids long. Germline V gene data show CDR1 as SGHDN and CDR2 as FVKESK. CDR3 loop: CASSLVGRGAWDEQFF. In DNA, the CDR3 is TGTGCCAGCAGCCTGGTGGGACGGGGGGCCTGGGATGAGCAGTTCTTC.

The V and J genes are TRBV7-6 and TRBJ1-4; D perhaps matches TRBD1 (6 bases). Germline assignment: CDR1 SGHVS and CDR2 FNYEAQ. The V and J ends lost 3 bases and 13 bases respectively, with 15 bases between them. This CDR3 is 13 amino acids long. The CDR3 DNA reads as TGTGCCAGCAGCTTCAAACAGGGTTCGGGACTGTTTTTT. The encoded protein is CASSFKQGSGLFF.

The rearrangement uses TRBV3-1 (or the pseudogene TRBV3-2) and TRBJ1-5; 11 nucleotides agree with TRBD1. The germline V gene has CDR1 LGHDT and CDR2 YNNKEL (reference sequence). Trimming removed 1 base from V and 4 bases from J; junction bases left unmatched: 3. This CDR3 is 16 amino acids long. In DNA form, the CDR3 reads TGTGCCAGCAGCCAAGGAGGGACAGGGGGAAATCAGCCCCAGCATTTT. Translating gives CASSQGGTGGNQPQHF.

This chain links TRBV30 with TRBJ1-1; 8 nucleotides align to TRBD1. Looked up from germline, CDR1 is GTSNPN and CDR2 is SVGIG (reference sequence). The CDR3 is made up of 15 amino acids. V dropped 3 bases and J dropped 5; count of bases not matched to a gene: 11. CDR3 amino acids: CAWSPRRTGKTEAFF. In DNA, the CDR3 is TGTGCCTGGAGCCCACGGAGGACAGGGAAGACTGAAGCTTTCTTT.

The chain links TRBV10-2 to TRBJ1-5; TRBD1 might be the D (5 bases). The CDR3 spans 14 residues. Germline V gene sequence: CDR1 WSHSY, CDR2 SAAADI. Trimming took off 2 bases at V and 9 bases at J, with 14 bases between the two ends. The CDR3 coding sequence is TGCGCCAGCAGTGAGGCAACTTTTCAGGGGCCCCAGCATTTT. Its protein is CASSEATFQGPQHF.

The chain has TRBV2 and TRBJ2-3; 9 bases match TRBD1. Trimming cost V 3 bases and J 5 bases; bases outside gene matches: 6. The CDR3 has 15 residues. Looked up from germline, CDR1 is SNHLY and CDR2 is FYNNEI. The CDR3 spells CASSDTTGGRDTQYF. In DNA, the CDR3 is TGTGCCAGCAGTGACACGACAGGGGGGCGAGATACGCAGTATTTT.

This clone was seen a handful of times. The chain is built from TRBV20-1 and TRBJ1-6; a weak D match, TRBD1 (6 bases). CDR1 and CDR2 from the germline V gene are DFQATT and SNEGSKA (reference sequence). Trimming left V 3 bases short and J 5 bases short, with 20 bases between. This CDR3 comprises 17 residues. As DNA, the CDR3 is TGCAGTGCTAGTGTTGGACAGTTTTCTTTAGATAATTCACCCCTCCACTTT. Translating gives CSASVGQFSLDNSPLHF.

CDR3 bases: TGTGCCAGCAGCGTCGGACAGGGTGTTGACACTGAAGCTTTCTTT. It is translated as CASSVGQGVDTEAFF. This rearrangement joins TRBV9 to TRBJ1-1, with TRBD1 identical over 8 bases. Unmatched junction bases numbered 6, after V lost 2 bases and J lost 3 bases. Germline CDR1 SGDLS, CDR2 YYNGEE. This CDR3 has 15 amino acids.

This clone was seen a few times. The chain has TRBV18 and TRBJ1-4, with unresolved D. CDR3 size: 16 residues. Per the germline V gene, CDR1 is KGHSH and CDR2 is LQKENI. V was cut by 3 bases and J by 7 bases, with 18 bases left in between. CDR3 protein: CASSPPGIRPLEKLFF. The CDR3 region has the DNA TGTGCCAGCTCACCCCCGGGAATTCGCCCCCTTGAAAAACTGTTTTTT. The full variable domain, with the rest looked up from reference TRBV18 and TRBJ1-4, is NAGVMQNPRHLVRRRGQEARLRCSPMKGHSHVYWYRQLPEEGLKFMVYLQKENIIDESGMPKERFSAEFPKEGPSILRIQQVVRGDSAAYFCASSPPGIRPLEKLFFGSGTQLSVL.

The chain recombines TRBV5-1 with TRBJ1-1; the D gene is possibly TRBD1 (5 bases). Germline CDR1 reads SGHRS; CDR2 reads YFSETQ. The CDR3 runs to 14 residues. V lost 5 bases to trimming and J lost 3 bases, with 14 bases between them. The CDR3 region is CASREGRTHTEAFF. In nucleotides, the CDR3 is TGCGCCAGCAGAGAGGGGAGGACCCACACTGAAGCTTTCTTT.

This clone was detected only once. V and J are TRBV5-5 and TRBJ1-6, with D possibly matching TRBD1 (5 bases). The ends were cut back, 0 bases at V and 7 bases at J, with 11 bases in the middle. There are 15 residues in the CDR3. From germline, CDR1 is SGHKS and CDR2 YYEKEE (reference sequence). The CDR3 region is CASSLDGGGNSPLHF. CDR3 DNA: TGTGCCAGCAGCTTGGACGGGGGGGGAAATTCACCCCTCCACTTT.

The sample holds a few counts of this clone. The chain joins TRBV7-2 to TRBJ1-5; TRBD1 matches 7 bases. The junction had 3 bases not matched to a gene; V was cut back by 2 bases and J by 2 bases. The CDR3 spans 15 residues. Germline V gives CDR1 SGHTA, CDR2 FQGNSA. The CDR3 DNA is TGTGCCAGCAGCTTACAGGGGGGTGGCAATCAGCCCCAGCATTTT. Its protein product is CASSLQGGGNQPQHF.

This chain uses TRBV6-1 with TRBJ2-1; possibly TRBD2 for D (6 bases). Trimming stripped 2 bases from V and 2 bases from J, with 16 bases between. This CDR3 comprises 17 residues. CDR1 MNHNS and CDR2 SASEGT come from the germline V gene. CDR3 in amino acids: CASSERRGRSTYNEQFF. In DNA, the CDR3 is TGTGCCAGCAGTGAAAGGCGGGGACGGAGCACCTACAATGAGCAGTTCTTC.

This chain links TRBV30 with TRBJ1-1, with TRBD1 as a possible D gene (6 bases). Germline V gene data show CDR1 as GTSNPN and CDR2 as SVGIG (reference sequence). Trimming left V 1 base short and J 1 base short, with 10 bases between. The CDR3 runs to 14 residues. The CDR3 region is CAWSGPGENTEAFF. CDR3 sequence (DNA): TGTGCCTGGAGTGGTCCAGGGGAGAACACTGAAGCTTTCTTT.

This clone showed up just a few times. The rearrangement uses TRBV30 and TRBJ1-3; perhaps TRBD1 as D (6 bases). CDR3 length equals 16 residues. The germline V gene has CDR1 GTSNPN and CDR2 SVGIG (reference sequence). V lost 6 bases, J lost 4 bases, and 22 bases lay in between. CDR3 nucleotide sequence: TGTGCCTGTGCCCAAGGGGGACGAAAAACCGGAAACACCATATATTTT. Protein: CACAQGGRKTGNTIYF.

The chain links TRBV10-3 to TRBJ1-4; tentative D call: TRBD1 (6 bases). CDR1 is ENHRY, CDR2 SYGVKD, per germline. CDR3 length equals 13 residues. CDR3 region: CAVKKQGDEKLFF. The CDR3 DNA reads TGTGCTGTAAAAAAACAGGGAGATGAAAAACTGTTTTTT.